These 30 T cell receptor beta chains were all obtained from the same sample, sequenced in a study of sequential checkpoint blockade in melanoma. Sample treatment: randomized to nivolumab then ipilimumab (arm A) or the reverse (arm B). Clones were read by immunoSEQ multiplex PCR, and TCRdb kept only the in-frame ones, dropping some. The sample gives under 9,500 clones, roughly 63% of which show up once; more than 35% is in the top ten. This specimen was CD8+ T cells sorted from blood (inferred from file names), taken from a patient given nivolumab and ipilimumab in sequence. The receptors here all came from a human donor with melanoma.

Concerning this clone: Compared with germline, one end of the junction differs, possibly owing to a read error. CDR3: CASSQDRSSYNEQFF. CDR3 nucleotide sequence: TGCGCCAGCAGCCAAGACAGGAGCTCCTACAATGAGCAGTTCTTC. The chain couples TRBV7-9 to TRBJ2-1; D perhaps matches TRBD1 (6 bases). This CDR3 is 15 amino acids long. Germline CDR1 is SEHNR and CDR2 is FQNEAQ (reference sequence).

The chain couples TRBV6-1 to TRBJ2-1, with 10 bases identical to TRBD2. Germline assignment: CDR1 MNHNS and CDR2 SASEGT. After removal of 8 bases from V and 14 bases from J, the junction contained 9 bases not matched to a gene. This CDR3 contains 12 residues. Written as DNA, the CDR3 is TGTGCCAGCGAGCGGGGGGGCCCCGGGGAGTTCTTC. It codes for CASERGGPGEFF.

The chain employs TRBV28 and TRBJ2-2, with TRBD2 identical over 8 bases. After removal of 4 bases from V and 3 bases from J, the junction contained 4 bases not matched to a gene. The length of the CDR3 is 15 residues. Germline V gives CDR1 MDHEN, CDR2 SYDVKM. The CDR3 sequence is CASSSWREDTGELFF. For the CDR3, the DNA is TGTGCCAGCAGTTCCTGGCGGGAGGACACCGGGGAGCTGTTTTTT.

The chain recombines TRBV7-2 with TRBJ2-1; D may be TRBD2 (6 bases). The germline V gene has CDR1 SGHTA and CDR2 FQGNSA. This CDR3 comprises 15 residues. Trimming removed 2 bases from V and 4 bases from J, with 12 bases in between. The CDR3 sequence is CASSLSGVGYNEQFF. As DNA, the CDR3 is TGTGCCAGCAGCTTATCGGGGGTGGGGTACAATGAGCAGTTCTTC.

The genes are TRBV27 and TRBJ2-5; TRBD2 is a possible D gene (6 bases). Germline V lookup: CDR1 MNHEY, CDR2 SMNVEV (reference sequence). Trimming took 0 bases from V and 5 from J, leaving 13 bases between them. This CDR3 is built from 15 residues. The DNA of the CDR3 is TGTGCCAGCAGTTTATCGTCTGCGGGGAGTGAGACCCAGTACTTC. This translates into CASSLSSAGSETQYF.

The J gene is TRBJ2-7, the V gene TRBV21-1; the table assigns TRBD1, which was not confirmed against the DNA. TRBV21-1 constitutes a pseudogene. This CDR3 has 14 residues. The CDR3 loop reads CASRPLGDSYEQYF. The CDR3 nucleotides are TGTGCCAGCAGACCCCTAGGGGATTCCTACGAGCAGTACTTC.

The chain's CDR3 is CASSPTGSGPLHF. The CDR3 region has the DNA TGTGCCAGCAGTCCAACAGGGTCGGGGCCCCTCCACTTT. This chain joins TRBV6-4 and TRBJ1-6; possible D gene TRBD1, 6 bases. V lost 5 bases and J 13 bases, leaving 15 bases between the germline ends. Germline CDR1 and CDR2: MRHNA and SNTAGT. This CDR3 comprises 13 residues.

The chain employs TRBV27 and TRBJ2-7, with a possible D match to TRBD1 (6 bases). The germline CDR1 and CDR2 sequences are MNHEY and SMNVEV (reference sequence). The CDR3 is 14 residues long. The V gene lost 5 bases and the J gene lost 9 bases, with 20 bases spanning the gap. CDR3 DNA: TGTGCCAGCAGTGTTTCCGGGACAACTTTCGGGCAGTACTTC. Residues: CASSVSGTTFGQYF.

The J gene is TRBJ1-1, the V gene TRBV7-8, with D hard to call. Germline loops: CDR1 SGHVS, CDR2 FQNEAQ. This CDR3 contains 11 residues. V was clipped by 2 bases and J by 7 bases, with 5 bases between them. This chain's CDR3 is CASSLSHEAFF. Here the CDR3 DNA reads TGTGCCAGCAGCTTAAGCCATGAAGCTTTCTTT.

The chain joins TRBV7-9 to TRBJ2-7, with 10 bases lining up with TRBD2. CDR3 size: 15 residues. Germline V gene lookup returns CDR1 SEHNR and CDR2 FQNEAQ (reference sequence). The junction had 9 bases not matched to a gene; V was cut back by 5 bases and J by 5 bases. The CDR3 DNA sequence: TGTGCCAGCAGCCCCGCAGCGGGGGGGCCAGACGAGCAGTACTTC. Translated: CASSPAAGGPDEQYF. Filled out from reference TRBV7-9 and TRBJ2-7, the complete variable domain reads DTGVSQNPRHKITKRGQNVTFRCDPISEHNRLYWYRQTLGQGPEFLTYFQNEAQLEKSRLLSDRFSAERPKGSFSTLEIQRTEQGDSAMYLCASSPAAGGPDEQYFGPGTRLTVT.

This rearrangement joins TRBV18 to TRBJ1-1; a possible D gene is TRBD1 (5 bases). CDR3 size: 15 residues. Germline V lookup: CDR1 KGHSH, CDR2 LQKENI. Between the trimmed V and J ends, which lost 1 base and 3 bases, there was a span of 12 bases. CDR3 region: CASSPLTRGDTEAFF. As DNA, the CDR3 is TGTGCCAGCTCACCACTAACTCGGGGGGACACTGAAGCTTTCTTT.

The rearrangement links TRBV7-2 to TRBJ1-6, with 7 bases aligning to TRBD1. Germline trimming cut 2 bases from V and 4 bases from J; bases unmatched to any gene: 8. The germline V gene has CDR1 SGHTA and CDR2 FQGNSA. The CDR3 consists of 17 residues. CDR3 sequence: CASSLIYQGVYNSPLHF. The CDR3 region has the DNA TGTGCCAGCAGCTTAATTTACCAGGGGGTTTATAATTCACCCCTCCACTTT.

The CDR3 bases are TGTGCCAGCAATATCGCCCCCCTGACAGCAACCTACGAGCAGTACTTC. Encoded protein: CASNIAPLTATYEQYF. This chain joins TRBV28 and TRBJ2-7, with D perhaps matching TRBD1 (5 bases). Looked up from germline, CDR1 is MDHEN and CDR2 is SYDVKM. V lost 7 bases to trimming and J lost 2 bases, with 21 bases between them. There are 16 residues in the CDR3.

The chain uses TRBV4-1 and TRBJ2-2; TRBD2 matches at 12 bases. The CDR3 is 17 amino acids. Per the germline V gene, CDR1 is MGHRA and CDR2 is YSYEKL. The V and J ends lost 1 base and 1 base, in that order; junction bases with no gene match: 1. CDR3 protein: CASSQGTSGMNTGELFF. The CDR3 DNA reads as TGCGCCAGCAGCCAAGGGACTAGCGGGATGAACACCGGGGAGCTGTTTTTT.

The rearrangement uses TRBV5-6 and TRBJ1-2; D may be TRBD1 (6 bases). CDR1 is SGHDT and CDR2 is YYEEEE in the germline V gene. The germline V and J ends were trimmed by 0 bases and 4 bases, with 10 bases remaining between them. This CDR3 region has 14 residues. CDR3 residues: CASSLVAGAYGYTF. CDR3 DNA: TGTGCCAGCAGCTTGGTGGCAGGGGCCTATGGCTACACCTTC.

The V and J genes are TRBV9 and TRBJ2-1; 9 bases fit TRBD1. Germline CDR1 and CDR2: SGDLS and YYNGEE. The CDR3 is 17 residues long. The V gene end was trimmed by 0 bases and the J gene end by 5 bases; junction bases not matched to a gene: 9. The CDR3 is CASSVARGQGRDNEQFF. The CDR3 DNA follows: TGTGCCAGCAGCGTAGCTAGGGGACAGGGCCGGGACAATGAGCAGTTCTTC.

This clone was counted only a few times. Written as DNA, the CDR3 is TGTGCCAGCAGATTGGGTGCGGGGCAGCCCTACGAGCAGTACTTC. This encodes CASRLGAGQPYEQYF. This chain uses TRBV6-4 with TRBJ2-7; the D gene is possibly TRBD2 (6 bases). CDR1 and CDR2 from the germline V gene are MRHNA and SNTAGT. The CDR3 runs 15 residues. Trimming removed 6 bases from V and 2 bases from J, with 17 bases in between.

The chain carries TRBV7-9 and TRBJ2-4, with TRBD2 as a possible D gene (5 bases). The DNA end is a closer match to TRBJ2-1, so the J assignment may be wrong. Per the germline V gene, CDR1 is SEHNR and CDR2 is FQNEAQ (reference sequence). CDR3 length: 16 residues. Here the CDR3 reads CASSLIGESSYNEQFF. The CDR3 DNA sequence: TGTGCCAGCAGCTTAATTGGGGAGAGCTCCTACAATGAGCAGTTCTTC.

This clone was counted a few times. The chain couples TRBV12-2 to TRBJ1-2; no check of the table's D call, TRBD1, against the DNA was made. TRBV12-2 is a pseudogene. The CDR3 consists of 17 residues. The CDR3 DNA follows: TGTGCAAGTCGCTTAGCTGAGGACACATTCGCCTACTATGGCTACACCTTC. This gives the protein CASRLAEDTFAYYGYTF.

J is TRBJ1-2 and V is TRBV11-2; 7 bases agree with TRBD1. Germline CDR1 and CDR2: SGHAT and FQNNGV. Germline trimming cut 4 bases from V and 5 bases from J; bases unmatched to any gene: 4. CDR3 length: 13 amino acids. CDR3 in amino acids: CASSWGQLYGYTF. CDR3 sequence (DNA): TGTGCCAGCAGCTGGGGACAGTTATATGGCTACACCTTC. The variable domain in full, with the rest retrieved from reference TRBV11-2 and TRBJ1-2, is EAGVAQSPRYKIIEKRQSVAFWCNPISGHATLYWYQQILGQGPKLLIQFQNNGVVDDSQLPKDRFSAERLKGVDSTLKIQPAKLEDSAVYLCASSWGQLYGYTFGSGTRLTVV.

V is TRBV10-3 and J is TRBJ2-1, with D possibly being TRBD2 (5 bases). Trimming shortened V by 5 bases and J by 7 bases, and 18 bases separated the two germline ends. The germline V gene has CDR1 ENHRY and CDR2 SYGVKD. This CDR3 spans 15 amino acids. CDR3: CAISTTDWPGNEQFF. As DNA, the CDR3 is TGTGCCATCAGTACTACGGATTGGCCGGGGAATGAGCAGTTCTTC.

The V call is TRBV7-6, the J call TRBJ2-7; 11 nucleotides line up with TRBD1. From germline, CDR1 is SGHVS and CDR2 FNYEAQ. This CDR3 contains 14 residues. Trimming at V came to 6 bases and at J to 3 bases, leaving 4 bases not matched to a gene. CDR3 coding DNA: TGTGCCAGCAGATCGGGACAGGGGGACTACGAGCAGTACTTC. Translating it yields CASRSGQGDYEQYF.

This rearrangement joins TRBV4-3 to TRBJ2-7; D possibly corresponds to TRBD2 (6 bases). Germline V CDR1 and CDR2: LGHNA, YSLEER. The CDR3 length is 11 residues. Deletions cut 5 bases from V and 9 bases from J, with 11 bases between. CDR3: CASSGGAGQYF. CDR3 bases: TGCGCCAGCAGCGGCGGGGCAGGGCAGTACTTC.

The genes are TRBV4-2 and TRBJ2-7; D is undetermined. Germline V gene sequence: CDR1 LGHNA, CDR2 YNFKEQ. The length of the CDR3 is 13 residues. The germline V and J ends were trimmed by 1 base and 2 bases, with 6 bases remaining between them. This CDR3 is CASSQATTYEQYF. CDR3 sequence (DNA): TGTGCCAGCAGCCAAGCCACTACCTACGAGCAGTACTTC.

This chain joins TRBV5-1 and TRBJ2-1, with 10 positions matching TRBD1. CDR1 and CDR2 from the germline V gene are SGHRS and YFSETQ. V was pared by 3 bases and J by 8 bases, with 2 bases of the junction left unmatched. The CDR3 is made up of 13 amino acids. CDR3 bases: TGCGCCAGCAGCTGGACAGGGGGACATGAGCAGTTCTTC. It yields the protein CASSWTGGHEQFF.

V usage is TRBV6-5 and J usage is TRBJ1-2, with 8 bases aligning to TRBD1. This CDR3 comprises 14 residues. Germline V gives CDR1 MNHEY, CDR2 SVGAGI. J was trimmed by 3 bases and V by 5 bases; bases with no gene match: 5. This chain's CDR3 is CASSTGGWDYGYTF. CDR3 nucleotides: TGTGCCAGCAGTACAGGGGGTTGGGACTATGGCTACACCTTC.

This clone was observed a few times. The junction departs from germline at one end; a sequencing error may be responsible. The J gene is TRBJ2-5, the V gene TRBV5-5; D is undetermined. The V gene's germline CDR1 is SGHKS and CDR2 YYEKEE (reference sequence). The CDR3 consists of 15 residues. The CDR3, as DNA: TGCGCCAGCAGCCAAGATAGAGGCACCCAAGAGACCCAGTACTTC. Translating gives CASSQDRGTQETQYF.

This chain joins TRBV28 and TRBJ2-7; 8 nucleotides match TRBD1. The germline V gene has CDR1 MDHEN and CDR2 SYDVKM. The CDR3 runs 16 residues. J was trimmed by 4 bases and V by 4 bases; bases with no gene match: 12. The CDR3 DNA is TGTGCCAGCAGTTCCGTGTTGGGGACAGGTAGTTACGAGCAGTACTTC. Protein product: CASSSVLGTGSYEQYF.

The chain has TRBV7-9 and TRBJ2-1, with TRBD2 matching over 8 bases. Trimming cost V 1 base and J 5 bases; bases outside gene matches: 4. The CDR3 covers 15 residues. Germline CDR1 is SEHNR and CDR2 is FQNEAQ (reference sequence). Here the CDR3 reads CASSLGREDDNEQFF. DNA for the CDR3: TGTGCCAGCAGCTTAGGGCGGGAGGACGACAATGAGCAGTTCTTC.

The table lists this clone with a few counts. The CDR3 DNA sequence: TGTGCCACCAGCAGACACCTGGGGCGGGGGGAGACCCAGTACTTC. It translates to CATSRHLGRGETQYF. The chain is built from TRBV15 and TRBJ2-5, with TRBD2 matching over 7 bases. Germline CDR1 and CDR2: LNHNV and YYDKDF (reference sequence). This CDR3 has 15 amino acids. J gave up 5 bases and V 2 bases, and 8 bases lay outside the gene matches.